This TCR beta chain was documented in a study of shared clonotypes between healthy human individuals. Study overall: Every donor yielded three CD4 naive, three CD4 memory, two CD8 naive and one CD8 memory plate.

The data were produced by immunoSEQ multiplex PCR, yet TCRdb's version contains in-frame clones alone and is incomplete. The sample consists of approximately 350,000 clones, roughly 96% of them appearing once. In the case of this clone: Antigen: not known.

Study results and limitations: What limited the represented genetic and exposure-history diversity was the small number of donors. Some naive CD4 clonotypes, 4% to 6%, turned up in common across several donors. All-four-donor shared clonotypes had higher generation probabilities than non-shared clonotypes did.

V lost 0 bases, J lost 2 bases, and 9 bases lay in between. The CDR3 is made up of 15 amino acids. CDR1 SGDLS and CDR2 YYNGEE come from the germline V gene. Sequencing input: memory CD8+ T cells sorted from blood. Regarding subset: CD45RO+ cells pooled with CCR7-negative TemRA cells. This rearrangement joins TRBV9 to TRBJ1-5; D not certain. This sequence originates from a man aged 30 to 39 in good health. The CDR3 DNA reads TGTGCCAGCAGCGTAGATGGTACGGGCAATCAGCCCCAGCATTTT. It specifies CASSVDGTGNQPQHF.